Here is one T cell receptor beta chain with its context. Its cognate antigen is unknown. Vbeta (60) and Jbeta (13) primers were used in the PCR. Clones were read by immunoSEQ multiplex PCR, and TCRdb kept only the in-frame ones, dropping some. This sample carries around 98,000 clones, 69% of them seen once, and the ten largest clones take around 1.3%. The germline gives CDR1 GTSNPN, CDR2 SVGIG (reference sequence). With 5 bases removed from V and 7 bases from J, the gap between germline ends came to 21 bases. The CDR3 covers 15 residues. This sample is part of a study of cytomegalovirus exposure and HLA in healthy donors. General study points: According to the study, 150 to 200 TCR beta chains were cytomegalovirus-associated. For most TCR beta V segments, an earlier analysis put the productive rate at about 90% or about 30% of the time.

The chain has TRBV30 and TRBJ2-1; weak D call: TRBD2 (5 bases). This receptor was identified in a female donor in good health and CMV-seronegative. The sample comprised PBMCs. CDR3 residues: CAWHKRGRRLNEQFF. DNA for the CDR3: TGTGCCTGGCATAAACGGGGTAGAAGGCTGAATGAGCAGTTCTTC.